The clone carrying this T cell receptor beta chain has at least ten counts. Antigen specificity is unknown. These data originate in a study of T-cell memory formation after mild COVID-19. Findings and caveats of the study: Some clones that responded turned up in pre-infection memory, which suggests that cross-reactive memory joined in. The study found balanced CD4/CD8 in clones contracting day 15 to 85 and a CD4+ lean in later expanders.

Constant-segment-primed 5'RACE gave TCR alpha and TCR beta cDNA libraries with sample barcodes and UMIs. TCRdb re-derived calls from the 5' RACE reads in MiXCR, one entry per CDR3 protein. Among approximately 500,000 distinct CDR3 sequences listed, about 23% were seen once. This CDR3 has 11 amino acids. Looked up from germline, CDR1 is DFQATT and CDR2 is SNEGSKA (reference sequence). V was shortened by 2 bases and J by 7 bases, with 6 bases between the two germline ends. This TCR was sampled from an adult woman who had mild COVID-19 (a few samples of this study predate the infection). Cell type and time point are not known. J is TRBJ2-1 and V is TRBV20-1; D not certain. Input material: PBMCs or a T cell subset sorted from them (not recorded which). CDR3 region: CSARLGNEQFF. CDR3 in DNA: TGCAGTGCTAGACTCGGGAATGAGCAGTTCTTC.